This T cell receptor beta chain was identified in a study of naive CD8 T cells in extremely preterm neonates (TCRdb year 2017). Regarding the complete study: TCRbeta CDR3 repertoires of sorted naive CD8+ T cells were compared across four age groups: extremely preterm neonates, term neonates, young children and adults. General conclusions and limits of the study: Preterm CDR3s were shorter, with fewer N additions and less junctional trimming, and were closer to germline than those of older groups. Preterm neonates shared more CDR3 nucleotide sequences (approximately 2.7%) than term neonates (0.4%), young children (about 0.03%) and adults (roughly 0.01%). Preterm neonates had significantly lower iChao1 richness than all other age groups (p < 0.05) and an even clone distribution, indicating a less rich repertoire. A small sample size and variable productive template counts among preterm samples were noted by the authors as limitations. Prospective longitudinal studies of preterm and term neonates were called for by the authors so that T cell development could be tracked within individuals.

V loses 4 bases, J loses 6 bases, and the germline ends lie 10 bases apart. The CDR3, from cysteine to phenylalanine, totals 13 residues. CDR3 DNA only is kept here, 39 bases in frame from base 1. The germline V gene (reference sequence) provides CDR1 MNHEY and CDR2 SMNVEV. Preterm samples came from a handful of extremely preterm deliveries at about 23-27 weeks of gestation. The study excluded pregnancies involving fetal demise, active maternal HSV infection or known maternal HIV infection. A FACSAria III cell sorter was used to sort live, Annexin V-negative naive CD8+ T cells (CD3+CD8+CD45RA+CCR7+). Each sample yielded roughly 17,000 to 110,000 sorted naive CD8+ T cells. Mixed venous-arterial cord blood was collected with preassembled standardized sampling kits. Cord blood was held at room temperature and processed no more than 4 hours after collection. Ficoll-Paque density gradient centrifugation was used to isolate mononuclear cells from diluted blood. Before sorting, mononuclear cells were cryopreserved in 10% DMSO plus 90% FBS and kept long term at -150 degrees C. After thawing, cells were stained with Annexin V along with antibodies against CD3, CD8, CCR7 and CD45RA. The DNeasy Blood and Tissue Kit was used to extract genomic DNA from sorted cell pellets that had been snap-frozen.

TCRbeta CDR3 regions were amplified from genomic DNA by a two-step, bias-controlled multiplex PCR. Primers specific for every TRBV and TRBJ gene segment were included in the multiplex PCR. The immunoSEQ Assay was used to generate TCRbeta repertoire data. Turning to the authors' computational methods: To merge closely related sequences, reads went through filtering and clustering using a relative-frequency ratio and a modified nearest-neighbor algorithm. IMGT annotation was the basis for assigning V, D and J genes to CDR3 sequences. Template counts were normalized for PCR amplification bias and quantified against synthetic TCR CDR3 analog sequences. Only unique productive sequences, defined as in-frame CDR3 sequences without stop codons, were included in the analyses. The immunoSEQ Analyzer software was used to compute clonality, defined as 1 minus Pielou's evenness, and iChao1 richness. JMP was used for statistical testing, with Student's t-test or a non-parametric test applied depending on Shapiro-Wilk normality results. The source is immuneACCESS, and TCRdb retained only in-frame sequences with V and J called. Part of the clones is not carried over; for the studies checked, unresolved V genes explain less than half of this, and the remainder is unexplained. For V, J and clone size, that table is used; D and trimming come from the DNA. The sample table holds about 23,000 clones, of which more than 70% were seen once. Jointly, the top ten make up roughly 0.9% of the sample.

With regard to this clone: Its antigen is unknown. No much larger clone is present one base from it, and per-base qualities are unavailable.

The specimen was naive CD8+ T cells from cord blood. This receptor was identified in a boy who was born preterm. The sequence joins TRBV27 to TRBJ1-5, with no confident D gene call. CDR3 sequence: CASSWGDGQPQHF. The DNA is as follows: TGTGCCAGCAGTTGGGGAGATGGTCAGCCCCAGCATTTT.